Described below is a single T cell receptor (delta chain) sequence and its context. This clone is identified as medium-sized (0.01 to 0.1%). Its specific antigen is unknown. No base quality information exists; no much larger clone differs at one position. The sample comes from a study of delta chain sequences of gamma delta T cells (dated by TCRdb to 2016 to 2017). Here V drops 3 bases and J drops 2 bases, and the junction holds 12 bases not matched to any gene. The CDR3 spans 18 residues, from the cysteine through the phenylalanine. Only the CDR3 portion is preserved as DNA: 54 bases, with reading frame beginning at the first base. Via the germline V gene, CDR1 is GEAIGNYY and CDR2 EKD. Preparation of the library involved 5' RACE. The sample was run on an Illumina MiSeq. TCRdb called clones anew from the public reads via CATT; matching DNA rows were later pooled. The sample records roughly 920 delta-chain clones, about 17% of which are singletons. Jointly, the top ten make up roughly 53% of the sample.

Sequencing input: either unsorted cells or a sorted T cell fraction (not recorded which). The chain links TRDV2 with TRDJ1; TRDD3 matches 12 bases in the middle. The source is a human donor in good health. The CDR3 protein: CACDPLLLGDTSTDKLIF. In nucleotides, the sequence is TGTGCCTGTGACCCACTATTACTGGGGGATACATCGACCGATAAACTCATCTTT.